This is a list of T cell receptor beta chains from one sample in a study of T-cell memory formation after mild COVID-19. Via MiXCR, TCRdb re-called the 5' RACE reads, giving one row per CDR3 protein. The profile covers approximately 190,000 distinct CDR3 sequences, with around 16% appearing a single time and 2% to 3% taken by the ten largest. The source material was PBMCs or a T cell subset sorted from them (not recorded which). These receptors were taken from an adult woman who had mild COVID-19 (a few samples of this study predate the infection). Cell type and time point are not known. The CDR3 runs from the conserved cysteine through the conserved F or W. D genes are given only for firm matches. Clone sizes are given selectively: once, few, many, or a class where the clone is expanded.

size: NA; J: TRBJ2-3; D: TRBD2; V: TRBV4-3; DNA: TGCGCCAGCAGCCAAGCTGCACCGTTCGGGACTAGCGCCACAGATACGCAGTATTTT; CDR3: CASSQAAPFGTSATDTQYF
size: NA; J: TRBJ2-2; D: TRBD2; V: TRBV19; DNA: TGTGCCAGTCTCAGCCTCCAAGCGGGGGCCGGGGAGCTGTTTTTT; CDR3: CASLSLQAGAGELFF
size: many; J: TRBJ2-7; D: TRBD1; V: TRBV5-1; DNA: TGCGCCAGCAGCGCCGCCGGGACAGGGTACTACGAGCAGTACTTC; CDR3: CASSAAGTGYYEQYF
size: NA; J: TRBJ2-3; D: TRBD1; V: TRBV5-1; DNA: TGCGCCAGCAGTGGGACAGGAGTTCCCAGCACAGATACGCAGTATTTT; CDR3: CASSGTGVPSTDTQYF
size: NA; J: TRBJ2-1; D: NA; V: TRBV6-5; DNA: TGTGCCAGCAGTTACATGGGGAGCGAGCAGTTCTTC; CDR3: CASSYMGSEQFF
size: few; J: TRBJ2-7; D: NA; V: TRBV10-3; DNA: TGTGCCATCACCGGGGTCTTCCTACGTGTGGGTGTCCACTACGAGCAGTACTTC; CDR3: CAITGVFLRVGVHYEQYF
size: few; J: TRBJ1-2; D: TRBD1; V: TRBV2; DNA: TGTGCCAGCCTAAAGACAGGGGACTATGGCTACACCTTC; CDR3: CASLKTGDYGYTF
size: few; J: TRBJ1-1; D: NA; V: TRBV3-1; DNA: TGTGCCAGCCTGGGGCGCGGCACTGAAGCTTTCTTT; CDR3: CASLGRGTEAFF
size: NA; J: TRBJ1-2; D: NA; V: TRBV18; DNA: TGTGCCAGCTCACCATCCCGGGATGGCTACACCTTC; CDR3: CASSPSRDGYTF
size: few; J: TRBJ1-1; D: NA; V: TRBV2; DNA: TGTGCCAGCAGTGAAGTGGGGGCGGCAGGGACGACTTTCTTT; CDR3: CASSEVGAAGTTFF
size: few; J: TRBJ1-5; D: NA; V: TRBV12-3/TRBV12-4; DNA: TGTGCCAGCAATAGGGACAATCGCAATCAGCCCCAGCATTTT; CDR3: CASNRDNRNQPQHF
size: NA; J: TRBJ2-5; D: TRBD2; V: TRBV11-2; DNA: TGTGCCAGCAGCTACGGACTAGCAGACCAAGAGACCCAGTACTTC; CDR3: CASSYGLADQETQYF
size: NA; J: TRBJ2-7; D: NA; V: TRBV19; DNA: TGTGCCAGTAGTATTGGGTCCTACGAGCAGTACTTC; CDR3: CASSIGSYEQYF
size: NA; J: TRBJ2-3; D: TRBD2; V: TRBV24-1; DNA: TGTGCCACCAGTGACCGGACGCGGGGGAGCACAGATACGCAGTATTTT; CDR3: CATSDRTRGSTDTQYF
size: few; J: TRBJ2-7; D: NA; V: TRBV24-1; DNA: TGTGCCACCAGCTCCGGGACTCCCAACGAGCAGTACTTC; CDR3: CATSSGTPNEQYF
size: NA; J: TRBJ2-5; D: NA; V: TRBV4-1; DNA: TGCGCCAGCAGCCAGACGGACGGGGGTGAGACCCAGTACTTC; CDR3: CASSQTDGGETQYF
size: NA; J: TRBJ1-2; D: NA; V: TRBV30; DNA: TGTGCCTGGAGTGTACAGGAGAACTATGGCTACACCTTC; CDR3: CAWSVQENYGYTF
size: NA; J: TRBJ2-3; D: NA; V: TRBV3-1; DNA: TGTGCCAGCAGCCAACATCAGGGGACTAGCACAGATACGCAGTATTTT; CDR3: CASSQHQGTSTDTQYF
size: few; J: TRBJ2-3; D: NA; V: TRBV7-3; DNA: TGTGCCAGCAGCGTAACCCCTAGCACAGATACGCAGTATTTT; CDR3: CASSVTPSTDTQYF
size: few; J: TRBJ2-1; D: NA; V: TRBV28; DNA: TGTGCCAGCGGATCGTCTGAGGAGCAGTTCTTC; CDR3: CASGSSEEQFF
size: NA; J: TRBJ2-2; D: NA; V: TRBV4-1; DNA: TGCGCCAGCAGAAGTCAACAGTTCACCGGGGAGCTGTTTTTT; CDR3: CASRSQQFTGELFF
size: NA; J: TRBJ2-7; D: NA; V: TRBV6-5; DNA: TGTGCCAGCAGTCGTAGCCTTTCCTACGAGCAGTACTTC; CDR3: CASSRSLSYEQYF
size: NA; J: TRBJ1-4; D: TRBD1; V: TRBV7-2; DNA: TGTGCCAGCACCTCCTATTTTACCGGGACAGGGGATGAAAAACTGTTTTTT; CDR3: CASTSYFTGTGDEKLFF
size: NA; J: TRBJ2-3; D: TRBD2; V: TRBV5-1; DNA: TGCGCCAGCAGCTTCGCTAGCGGGGGTGACAATACGCAGTATTTT; CDR3: CASSFASGGDNTQYF
size: NA; J: TRBJ2-2; D: TRBD2; V: TRBV12-3/TRBV12-4; DNA: TGTGCCAGCAGCAATAGCGGGAGGGCCTCAACCGGGGAGCTGTTTTTT; CDR3: CASSNSGRASTGELFF
size: few; J: TRBJ1-2; D: NA; V: TRBV4-1; DNA: TGCGCCAGCAGCCAACGATGGGAGAGCCCTAACTATGGCTACACCTTC; CDR3: CASSQRWESPNYGYTF
size: few; J: TRBJ2-2; D: TRBD2; V: TRBV15; DNA: TGTGCCACGAGACTAGCGGGGGGCTCGGCGAACACCGGGGAGCTGTTTTTT; CDR3: CATRLAGGSANTGELFF
size: NA; J: TRBJ2-6; D: NA; V: TRBV7-9; DNA: TGTGCCAGCAGCTTAGCTCCCGTCCTGACTTTC; CDR3: CASSLAPVLTF
size: NA; J: TRBJ1-2; D: NA; V: TRBV12-3/TRBV12-4; DNA: TGTGCCAGCAGTCGAAACGACAGAAACTATGGCTACACCTTC; CDR3: CASSRNDRNYGYTF
size: NA; J: TRBJ2-1; D: TRBD1; V: TRBV24-1; DNA: TGTGCCACCAGTGTTGCAGGGGGTGGCTACAATGAGCAGTTCTTC; CDR3: CATSVAGGGYNEQFF
size: many; J: TRBJ2-7; D: NA; V: TRBV12-3/TRBV12-4; DNA: TGTGCCAGCAGCCTTACTGCCGGCGGCTCCTACGAGCAGTACTTC; CDR3: CASSLTAGGSYEQYF
size: NA; J: TRBJ2-2; D: NA; V: TRBV21-1; DNA: TGTGCCAGCAGCACCAGGGTACCCCTGGACACCGGGGAGCTGTTTTTT; CDR3: CASSTRVPLDTGELFF
size: few; J: TRBJ1-5; D: NA; V: TRBV19; DNA: TGTGCCAGTAGTAGAGGTACGGGGGGGGCAGACAATCAGCCCCAGCATTTT; CDR3: CASSRGTGGADNQPQHF
size: NA; J: TRBJ2-7; D: NA; V: TRBV18; DNA: TGTGCCAGCTCACCCGGTGGTAACTACGAGCAGTACTTC; CDR3: CASSPGGNYEQYF
size: NA; J: TRBJ2-2; D: TRBD1; V: TRBV27; DNA: TGTGCCAGCAGTTGGGGACAGGGTAACACCGGGGAGCTGTTTTTT; CDR3: CASSWGQGNTGELFF
size: NA; J: TRBJ1-5; D: NA; V: TRBV2; DNA: TGTGCCAGCGGGTTAGGGAAGGGCAATCAGCCCCAGCATTTT; CDR3: CASGLGKGNQPQHF
size: NA; J: TRBJ2-7; D: TRBD1; V: TRBV12-3/TRBV12-4; DNA: TGTGCCAGCAGTTTAATCGGGACAGGCTCTTCGGGTGGGCAGTACTTC; CDR3: CASSLIGTGSSGGQYF
size: NA; J: TRBJ2-1; D: TRBD2; V: TRBV5-1; DNA: TGCGCCAGCAGCCACGAACGCCTAGCGGGGGTTAACAATGAGCAGTTCTTC; CDR3: CASSHERLAGVNNEQFF
size: few; J: TRBJ1-1; D: NA; V: TRBV5-1; DNA: TGCGCCAGCAGCCGAGATGGCTCTGAAGCTTTCTTT; CDR3: CASSRDGSEAFF
size: few; J: TRBJ2-7; D: TRBD2; V: TRBV5-6; DNA: TGTGCCAGCAGCCGGGGACTAGTTACTGACGAGCAGTACTTC; CDR3: CASSRGLVTDEQYF